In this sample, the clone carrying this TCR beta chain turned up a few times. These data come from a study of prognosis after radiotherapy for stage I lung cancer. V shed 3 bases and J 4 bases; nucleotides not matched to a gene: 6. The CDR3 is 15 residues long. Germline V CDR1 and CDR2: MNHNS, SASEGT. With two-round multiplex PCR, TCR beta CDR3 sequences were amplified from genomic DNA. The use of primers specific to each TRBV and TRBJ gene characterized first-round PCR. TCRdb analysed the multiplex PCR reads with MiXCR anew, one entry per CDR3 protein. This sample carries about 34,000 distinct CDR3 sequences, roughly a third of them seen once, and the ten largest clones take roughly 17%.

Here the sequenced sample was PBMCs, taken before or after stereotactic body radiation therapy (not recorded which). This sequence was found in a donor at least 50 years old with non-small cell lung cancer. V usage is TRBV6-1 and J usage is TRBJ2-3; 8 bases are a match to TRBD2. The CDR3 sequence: CASSDGGGGADTQYF. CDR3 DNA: TGTGCCAGCAGTGACGGGGGGGGGGGGGCAGATACGCAGTATTTT.